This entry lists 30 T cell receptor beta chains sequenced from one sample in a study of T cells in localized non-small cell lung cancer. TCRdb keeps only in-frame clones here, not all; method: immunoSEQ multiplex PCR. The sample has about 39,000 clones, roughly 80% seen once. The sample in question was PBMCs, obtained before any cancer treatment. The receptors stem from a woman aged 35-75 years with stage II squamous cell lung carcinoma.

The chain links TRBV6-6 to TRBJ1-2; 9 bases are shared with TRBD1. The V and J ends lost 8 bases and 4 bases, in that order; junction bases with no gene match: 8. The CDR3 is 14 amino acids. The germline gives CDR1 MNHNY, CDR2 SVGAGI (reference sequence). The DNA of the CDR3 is TGTGCCAGCGCCGAGGGACAGGGCCTCTATGGCTACACCTTC. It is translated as CASAEGQGLYGYTF.

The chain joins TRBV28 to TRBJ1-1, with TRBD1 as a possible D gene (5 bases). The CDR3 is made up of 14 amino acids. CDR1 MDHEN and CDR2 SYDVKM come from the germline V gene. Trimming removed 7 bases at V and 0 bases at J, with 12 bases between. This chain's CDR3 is CASTRALMNTEAFF. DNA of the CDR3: TGTGCCAGCACCAGGGCTCTCATGAACACTGAAGCTTTCTTT.

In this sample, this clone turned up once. Here the CDR3 DNA reads TGCGCCAGCAGCCCCGGGACAGGACCCTCTCAGCCCCAGCATTTT. It specifies CASSPGTGPSQPQHF. The V gene is TRBV5-1, the J gene TRBJ1-5; 8 nucleotides match TRBD1. The CDR3 loop spans 15 amino acids. CDR1 is SGHRS and CDR2 is YFSETQ in the germline V gene. J lost 6 bases, V lost 4 bases, and 9 bases had no gene match.

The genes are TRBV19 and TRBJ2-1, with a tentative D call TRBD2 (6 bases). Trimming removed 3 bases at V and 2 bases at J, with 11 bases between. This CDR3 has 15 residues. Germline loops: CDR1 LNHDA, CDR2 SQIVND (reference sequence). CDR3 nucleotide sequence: TGTGCCAGTAGTATTTCGGGGGTAGCCTACAATGAGCAGTTCTTC. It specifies CASSISGVAYNEQFF. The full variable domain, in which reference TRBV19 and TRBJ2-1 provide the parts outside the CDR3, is DGGITQSPKYLFRKEGQNVTLSCEQNLNHDAMYWYRQDPGQGLRLIYYSQIVNDFQKGDIAEGYSVSREKKESFPLTVTSAQKNPTAFYLCASSISGVAYNEQFFGPGTRLTVL.

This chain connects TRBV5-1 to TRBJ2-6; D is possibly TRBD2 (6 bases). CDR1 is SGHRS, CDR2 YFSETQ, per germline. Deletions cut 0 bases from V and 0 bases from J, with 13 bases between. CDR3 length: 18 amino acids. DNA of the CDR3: TGCGCCAGCAGCTTGGCGGGGGATCCCACCTCTGGGGCCAACGTCCTGACTTTC. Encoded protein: CASSLAGDPTSGANVLTF.

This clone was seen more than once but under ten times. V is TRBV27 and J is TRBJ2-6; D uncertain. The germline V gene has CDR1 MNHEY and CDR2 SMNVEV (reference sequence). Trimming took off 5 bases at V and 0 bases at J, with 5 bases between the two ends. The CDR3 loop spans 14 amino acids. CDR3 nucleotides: TGTGCCAGCAGTCCCCTCTCTGGGGCCAACGTCCTGACTTTC. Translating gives CASSPLSGANVLTF. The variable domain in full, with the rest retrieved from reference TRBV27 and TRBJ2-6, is EAQVTQNPRYLITVTGKKLTVTCSQNMNHEYMSWYRQDPGLGLRQIYYSMNVEVTDKGDVPEGYKVSRKEKRNFPLILESPSPNQTSLYFCASSPLSGANVLTFGAGSRLTVL.

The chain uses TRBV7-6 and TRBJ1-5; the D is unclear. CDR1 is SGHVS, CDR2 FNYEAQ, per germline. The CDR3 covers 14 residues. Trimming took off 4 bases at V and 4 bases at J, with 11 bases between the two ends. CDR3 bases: TGTGCCAGCAGCTCTGGGGTTTGGAATCAGCCCCAGCATTTT. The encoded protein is CASSSGVWNQPQHF.

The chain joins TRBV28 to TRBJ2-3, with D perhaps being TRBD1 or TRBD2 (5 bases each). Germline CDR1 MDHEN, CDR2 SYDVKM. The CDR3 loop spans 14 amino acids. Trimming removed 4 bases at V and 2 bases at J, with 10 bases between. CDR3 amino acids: CASSSGTATDTQYF. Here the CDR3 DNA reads TGTGCCAGCAGTTCCGGGACGGCCACAGATACGCAGTATTTT.

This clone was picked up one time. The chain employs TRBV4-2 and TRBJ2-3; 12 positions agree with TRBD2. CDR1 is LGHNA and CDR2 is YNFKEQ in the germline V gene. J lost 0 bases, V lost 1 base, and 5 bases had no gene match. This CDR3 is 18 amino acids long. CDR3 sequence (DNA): TGTGCCAGCAGCCAAGGGTATGGGACTAGCGGGAGCACAGATACGCAGTATTTT. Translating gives CASSQGYGTSGSTDTQYF.

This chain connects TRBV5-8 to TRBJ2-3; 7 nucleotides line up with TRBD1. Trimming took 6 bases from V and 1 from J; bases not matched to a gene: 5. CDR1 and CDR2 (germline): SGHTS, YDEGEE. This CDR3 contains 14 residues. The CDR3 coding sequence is TGTGCCAGCACCCGCGGACAGGGCACAGATACGCAGTATTTT. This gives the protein CASTRGQGTDTQYF.

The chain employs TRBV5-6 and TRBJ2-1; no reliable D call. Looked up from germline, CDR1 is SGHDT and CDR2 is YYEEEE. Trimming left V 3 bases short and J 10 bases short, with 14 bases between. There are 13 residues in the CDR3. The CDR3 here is CASSSLHQGEQFF. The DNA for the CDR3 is TGTGCCAGCAGCTCCCTCCATCAAGGCGAGCAGTTCTTC.

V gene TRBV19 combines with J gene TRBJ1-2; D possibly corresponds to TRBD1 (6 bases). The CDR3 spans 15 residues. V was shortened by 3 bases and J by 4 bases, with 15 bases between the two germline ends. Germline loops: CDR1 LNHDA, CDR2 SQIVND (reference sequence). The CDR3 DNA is TGTGCCAGTAGTATTGCAGCGGACAGCGGCTATGGCTACACCTTC. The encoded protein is CASSIAADSGYGYTF.

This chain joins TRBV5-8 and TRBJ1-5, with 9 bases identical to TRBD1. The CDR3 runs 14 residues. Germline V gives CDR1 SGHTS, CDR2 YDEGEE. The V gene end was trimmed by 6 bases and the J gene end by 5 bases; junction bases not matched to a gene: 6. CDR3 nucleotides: TGTGCCAGCACCCTGGGACAGGGCTATCAGCCCCAGCATTTT. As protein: CASTLGQGYQPQHF. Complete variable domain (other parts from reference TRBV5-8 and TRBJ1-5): EAGVTQSPTHLIKTRGQQATLRCSPISGHTSVYWYQQALGLGLQFLLWYDEGEERNRGNFPPRFSGRQFPNYSSELNVNALELEDSALYLCASTLGQGYQPQHFGDGTRLSIL.

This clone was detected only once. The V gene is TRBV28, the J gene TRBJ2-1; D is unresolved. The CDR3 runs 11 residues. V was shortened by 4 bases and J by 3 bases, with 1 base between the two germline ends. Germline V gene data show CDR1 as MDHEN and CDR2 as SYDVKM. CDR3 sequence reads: CASSYYNEQFF. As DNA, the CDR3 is TGTGCCAGCAGTTACTACAATGAGCAGTTCTTC.

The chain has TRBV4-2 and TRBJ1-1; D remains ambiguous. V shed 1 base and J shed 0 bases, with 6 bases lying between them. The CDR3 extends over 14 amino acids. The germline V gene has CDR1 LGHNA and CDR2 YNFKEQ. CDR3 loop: CASSQAIMNTEAFF. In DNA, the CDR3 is TGTGCCAGCAGCCAAGCCATAATGAACACTGAAGCTTTCTTT.

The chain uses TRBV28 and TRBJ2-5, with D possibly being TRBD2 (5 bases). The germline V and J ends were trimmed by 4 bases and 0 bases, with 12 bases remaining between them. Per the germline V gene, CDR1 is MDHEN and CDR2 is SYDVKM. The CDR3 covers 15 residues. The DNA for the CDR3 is TGTGCCAGCAGTTCCGGAGCGGCTTACCAAGAGACCCAGTACTTC. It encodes CASSSGAAYQETQYF. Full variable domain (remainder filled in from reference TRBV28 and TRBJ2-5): DVKVTQSSRYLVKRTGEKVFLECVQDMDHENMFWYRQDPGLGLRLIYFSYDVKMKEKGDIPEGYSVSREKKERFSLILESASTNQTSMYLCASSSGAAYQETQYFGPGTRLLVL.

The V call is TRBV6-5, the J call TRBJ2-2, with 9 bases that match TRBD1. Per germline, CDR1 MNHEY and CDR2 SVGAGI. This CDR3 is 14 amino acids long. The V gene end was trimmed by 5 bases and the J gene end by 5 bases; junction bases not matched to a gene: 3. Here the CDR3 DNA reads TGTGCCAGCAGTCGGGACAGGGCAACCGGGGAGCTGTTTTTT. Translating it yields CASSRDRATGELFF.

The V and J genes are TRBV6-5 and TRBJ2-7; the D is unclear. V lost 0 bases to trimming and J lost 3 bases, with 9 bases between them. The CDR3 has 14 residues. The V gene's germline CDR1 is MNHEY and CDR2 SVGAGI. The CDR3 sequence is CASSYSAGRYEQYF. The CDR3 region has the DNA TGTGCCAGCAGTTACTCGGCAGGACGCTACGAGCAGTACTTC.

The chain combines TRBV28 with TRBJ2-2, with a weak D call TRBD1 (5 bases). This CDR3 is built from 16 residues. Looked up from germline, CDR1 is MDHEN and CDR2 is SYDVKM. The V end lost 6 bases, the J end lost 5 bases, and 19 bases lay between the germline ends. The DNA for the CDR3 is TGTGCCAGCAGCCTCGCAGGGTGGTCCCCAACCGGGGAGCTGTTTTTT. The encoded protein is CASSLAGWSPTGELFF.

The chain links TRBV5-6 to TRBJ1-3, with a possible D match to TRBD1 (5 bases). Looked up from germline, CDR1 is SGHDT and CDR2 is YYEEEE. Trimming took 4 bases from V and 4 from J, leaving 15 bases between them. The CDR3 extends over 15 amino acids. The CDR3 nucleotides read TGTGCCAGCAGCGCGTCCTATGGGGACGGAAACACCATATATTTT. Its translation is CASSASYGDGNTIYF.

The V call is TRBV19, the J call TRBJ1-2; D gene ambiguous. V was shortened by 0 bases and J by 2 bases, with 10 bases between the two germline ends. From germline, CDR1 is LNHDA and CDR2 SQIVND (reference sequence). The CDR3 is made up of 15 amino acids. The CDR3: CASSIESEVNYGYTF. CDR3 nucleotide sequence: TGTGCCAGTAGTATAGAAAGTGAAGTCAACTATGGCTACACCTTC.

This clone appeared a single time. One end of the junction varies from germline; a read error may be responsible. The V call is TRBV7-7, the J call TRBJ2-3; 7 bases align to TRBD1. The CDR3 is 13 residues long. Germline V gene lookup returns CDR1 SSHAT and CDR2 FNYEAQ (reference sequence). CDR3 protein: CASSLTGKDTQYF. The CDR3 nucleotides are TGTGCTAGCAGCTTGACAGGGAAAGATACGCAGTATTTT.

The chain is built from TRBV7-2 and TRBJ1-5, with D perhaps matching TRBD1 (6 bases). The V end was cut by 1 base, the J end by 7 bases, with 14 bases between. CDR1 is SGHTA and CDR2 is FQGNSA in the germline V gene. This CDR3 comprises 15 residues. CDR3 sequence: CASSLGRGGLQPQHF. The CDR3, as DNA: TGTGCCAGCAGCTTAGGTAGGGGGGGTCTGCAGCCCCAGCATTTT.

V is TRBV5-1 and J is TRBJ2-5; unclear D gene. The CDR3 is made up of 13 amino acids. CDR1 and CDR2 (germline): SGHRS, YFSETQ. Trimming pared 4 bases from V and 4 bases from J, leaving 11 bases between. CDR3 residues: CASSREVGETQYF. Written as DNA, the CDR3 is TGCGCCAGCAGCAGGGAAGTGGGAGAGACCCAGTACTTC.

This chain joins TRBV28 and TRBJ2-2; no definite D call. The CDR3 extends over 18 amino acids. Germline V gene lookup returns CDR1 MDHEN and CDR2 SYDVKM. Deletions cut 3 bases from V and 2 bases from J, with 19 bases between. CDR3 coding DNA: TGTGCCAGCAGTTTCGTAATATCCGGGTCTTCAAACACCGGGGAGCTGTTTTTT. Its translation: CASSFVISGSSNTGELFF.

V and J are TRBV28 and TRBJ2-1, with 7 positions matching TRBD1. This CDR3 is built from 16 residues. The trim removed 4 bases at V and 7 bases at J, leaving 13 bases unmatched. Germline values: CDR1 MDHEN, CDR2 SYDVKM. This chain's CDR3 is CASSSPTRGPTNEQFF. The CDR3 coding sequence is TGTGCCAGCAGTTCCCCGACAAGGGGGCCGACTAATGAGCAGTTCTTC.

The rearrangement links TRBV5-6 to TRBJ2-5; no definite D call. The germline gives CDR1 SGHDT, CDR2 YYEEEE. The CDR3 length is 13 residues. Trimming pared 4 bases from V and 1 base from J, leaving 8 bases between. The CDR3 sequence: CASSQSLQETQYF. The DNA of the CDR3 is TGTGCCAGCAGCCAGAGTCTCCAAGAGACCCAGTACTTC.

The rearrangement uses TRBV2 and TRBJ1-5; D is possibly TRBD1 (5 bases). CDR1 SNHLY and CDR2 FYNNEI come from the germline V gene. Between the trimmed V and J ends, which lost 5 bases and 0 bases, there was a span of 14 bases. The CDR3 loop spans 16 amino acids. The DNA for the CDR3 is TGTGCCAGCAGTAAAAGGGACCAGTATAGCAATCAGCCCCAGCATTTT. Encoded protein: CASSKRDQYSNQPQHF.

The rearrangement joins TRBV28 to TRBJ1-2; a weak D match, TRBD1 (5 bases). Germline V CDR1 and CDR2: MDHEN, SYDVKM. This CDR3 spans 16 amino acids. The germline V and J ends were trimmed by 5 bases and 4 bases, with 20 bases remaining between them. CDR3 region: CASSGVGDLGIYGYTF. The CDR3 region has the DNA TGTGCCAGCAGTGGGGTGGGGGACTTAGGCATCTATGGCTACACCTTC.

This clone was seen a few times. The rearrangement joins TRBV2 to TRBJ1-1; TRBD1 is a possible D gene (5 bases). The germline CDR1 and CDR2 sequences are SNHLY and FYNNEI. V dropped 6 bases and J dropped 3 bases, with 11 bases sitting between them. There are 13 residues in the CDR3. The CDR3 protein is CASRIAGHTEAFF. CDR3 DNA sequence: TGTGCCAGCAGGATTGCAGGGCACACTGAAGCTTTCTTT.